This T cell receptor beta chain was captured in a study of regulatory T cells in long-lasting Graves disease. Findings and caveats of the study: The sample size was small, and this may have reduced accuracy. Reduced TCR diversity was observed in persistent Graves' patients versus newly diagnosed patients.

Regarding this clonotype: As yet, its antigen is unknown.

Regarding time point: persistent/refractory GD, antithyroid drugs over 5 years with positive TRAb. RNA isolated from PBMCs was used to make the TCR library. In this cohort, patients came from an endocrinology department located in Xi'an, China. Library construction for TCR beta used iRepertoire HTBI primers and Arm-PCR of CDR3 regions. TCRdb re-analysed the multiplex PCR reads in MiXCR, keeping a single row per CDR3 protein. The sample contains around 400,000 distinct CDR3 sequences, more than 20% of which appear only once. This specimen consisted of peripheral blood mononuclear cells (PBMCs), obtained when the disease was refractory, from a patient treated with antithyroid drugs. The source is a woman in her thirties or forties with Graves disease.

CDR3 residues: CASRLQPNTEAFF. Here the CDR3 DNA reads TGTGCCAGCCGCCTACAGCCGAACACTGAAGCTTTCTTT. This sequence joins TRBV7-3 and TRBJ1-1; D is undetermined. V lost 8 bases and J lost 1, with 11 bases in between. The CDR3 totals 13 residues. CDR1 and CDR2 (germline): SGHTA, FQGTGA.